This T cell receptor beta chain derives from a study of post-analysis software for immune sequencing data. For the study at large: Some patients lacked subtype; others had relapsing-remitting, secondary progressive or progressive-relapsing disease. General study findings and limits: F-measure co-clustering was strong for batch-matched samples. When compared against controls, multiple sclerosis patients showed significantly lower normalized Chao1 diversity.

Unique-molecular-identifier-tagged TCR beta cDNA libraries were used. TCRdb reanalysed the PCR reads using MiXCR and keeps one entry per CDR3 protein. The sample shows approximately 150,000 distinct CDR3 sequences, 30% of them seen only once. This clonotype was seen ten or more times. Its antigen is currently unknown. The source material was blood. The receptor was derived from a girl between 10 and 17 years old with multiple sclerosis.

CDR3 DNA sequence: TGTGCCAGCACAGAACGTGGCGCCTACAATGAGCAGTTCTTC. It is translated as CASTERGAYNEQFF. The rearrangement joins TRBV6-1 to TRBJ2-1; D unclear. Trimming cost V 7 bases and J 2 bases, with 12 bases left between them. From germline, CDR1 is MNHNS and CDR2 SASEGT. There are 14 residues in the CDR3.